A single sample gave rise to the 8 T cell receptor beta chains below, sequenced in a study of identifying expanded T cells in peripheral blood. The repertoire was sequenced with immunoSEQ multiplex PCR; TCRdb's copy has only in-frame clones and lacks some. The table lists 70,000 to 95,000 clones, about 90% of them singletons. The sample taken for sequencing was blood. These receptors came from a person between 18 and 75 years old in good health.

This sequence joins TRBV12-5 and TRBJ2-1; possible D gene TRBD2, 5 bases. CDR1 is LGHNT, CDR2 FRNRAP, per germline. The ends were cut back, 7 bases at V and 10 bases at J, with 14 bases in the middle. This CDR3 comprises 12 residues. CDR3 region: CASAKGSGEQFF. As DNA, the CDR3 is TGTGCTAGTGCCAAAGGGTCGGGAGAGCAGTTCTTC. The full variable domain, rest sourced from reference TRBV12-5 and TRBJ2-1, is DARVTQTPRHKVTEMGQEVTMRCQPILGHNTVFWYRQTMMQGLELLAYFRNRAPLDDSGMPKDRFSAEMPDATLATLKIQPSEPRDSAVYFCASAKGSGEQFFGPGTRLTVL.

The chain joins TRBV7-9 to TRBJ2-3; TRBD1 or TRBD2 may be the D gene (5 bases each). V was trimmed by 5 bases and J by 0 bases, leaving 12 bases between them. Germline loops: CDR1 SEHNR, CDR2 FQNEAQ (reference sequence). The CDR3 loop spans 15 amino acids. The CDR3 protein is CASSLLGDSTDTQYF. The CDR3 DNA follows: TGTGCCAGCAGCCTACTGGGGGACAGCACAGATACGCAGTATTTT.

The chain recombines TRBV4-2 with TRBJ1-4; a weak D match, TRBD1 (5 bases). This CDR3 is 15 amino acids long. Per germline, CDR1 LGHNA and CDR2 YNFKEQ. V dropped 0 bases and J dropped 7 bases, with 12 bases sitting between them. The CDR3 region is CASSQEEGRGEKLFF. In DNA form, the CDR3 reads TGTGCCAGCAGCCAAGAGGAGGGGAGGGGTGAAAAACTGTTTTTT.

The gene calls are TRBV7-9 and TRBJ1-4; D unclear. The CDR3 covers 16 residues. Per the germline V gene, CDR1 is SEHNR and CDR2 is FQNEAQ (reference sequence). V lost 4 bases and J 0 bases, leaving 12 bases between the germline ends. The chain's CDR3 is CASSSGGFATNEKLFF. CDR3 bases: TGTGCCAGCAGCTCTGGAGGGTTTGCAACTAATGAAAAACTGTTTTTT.

This clone was detected once. The chain's CDR3 is CASSLEGLSEKLFF. As DNA, the CDR3 is TGTGCCAGCAGTTTGGAGGGACTTAGTGAAAAACTGTTTTTT. This chain connects TRBV28 to TRBJ1-4; D is possibly TRBD1 (5 bases). V lost 3 bases and J lost 7, with 12 bases in between. The CDR3 runs to 14 residues. Germline V lookup: CDR1 MDHEN, CDR2 SYDVKM.

The J gene is TRBJ2-4, the V gene TRBV5-5, with D possibly matching TRBD2 (6 bases). CDR3 length equals 14 residues. Looked up from germline, CDR1 is SGHKS and CDR2 is YYEKEE (reference sequence). Trimming removed 4 bases at V and 5 bases at J, with 13 bases between. In DNA, the CDR3 is TGTGCCAGCAGCAAAGGGACTGGAGAAAACATTCAGTACTTC. This sequence encodes CASSKGTGENIQYF.

The gene calls are TRBV7-2 and TRBJ2-5, with 9 bases fitting TRBD1. The V and J ends lost 4 bases and 0 bases, in that order; junction bases with no gene match: 6. The CDR3 length is 16 residues. Germline V gene data show CDR1 as SGHTA and CDR2 as FQGNSA. As DNA, the CDR3 is TGTGCCAGCAGCTCACCGGACAGGGGAGACCAAGAGACCCAGTACTTC. Amino acids: CASSSPDRGDQETQYF.

This chain links TRBV4-2 with TRBJ2-5; no firm D call. The V and J ends lost 3 bases and 3 bases respectively, with 5 bases between them. This CDR3 contains 12 residues. CDR1 is LGHNA and CDR2 is YNFKEQ in the germline V gene. The CDR3 DNA follows: TGTGCCAGCAGCCAGAACGAAGAGACCCAGTACTTC. Translation gives CASSQNEETQYF.